A single sample is the source of the 17 T cell receptor beta chains below, sequenced in a study of T cell responses to AZD1222 COVID-19 vaccine. Profiled with immunoSEQ multiplex PCR; TCRdb holds only in-frame clones, not every one. The sample records about 75,000 clones, about 87% being singletons. The sample here was peripheral blood, taken 28 days after the second dose of the MenACWY control vaccine. Receptors were obtained from an adult who received the MenACWY meningococcal vaccine as a control.

This chain links TRBV6-6 with TRBJ1-4, with 7 bases lining up with TRBD1. CDR1 is MNHNY and CDR2 is SVGAGI in the germline V gene (reference sequence). Trimming at V came to 5 bases and at J to 0 bases, leaving 9 bases not matched to a gene. The CDR3 covers 17 residues. CDR3: CASSPGQFPSTNEKLFF. CDR3 nucleotides: TGTGCCAGCAGTCCGGGACAGTTTCCTTCAACTAATGAAAAACTGTTTTTT.

CDR3 sequence reads: CAISDGTPGRSPLHF. In DNA form, the CDR3 reads TGTGCCATCAGCGACGGGACCCCGGGAAGGTCACCCCTCCACTTT. This chain links TRBV10-3 with TRBJ1-6, with a weak D call TRBD1 (5 bases). The length of the CDR3 is 15 residues. Trimming pared 6 bases from V and 10 bases from J, leaving 19 bases between. Germline values: CDR1 ENHRY, CDR2 SYGVKD.

J is TRBJ1-1 and V is TRBV4-3; weak D call: TRBD1 (5 bases). CDR3 length equals 12 residues. V was pared by 3 bases and J by 6 bases, with 8 bases between. Per germline, CDR1 LGHNA and CDR2 YSLEER. The CDR3 sequence: CASSQGRSEAFF. For the CDR3, the DNA is TGCGCCAGCAGCCAGGGACGGTCTGAAGCTTTCTTT.

This clone was counted a few times. The rearrangement links TRBV30 to TRBJ2-1; D may correspond to TRBD1 or TRBD2 (6 bases each). With 3 bases removed from V and 10 bases from J, the gap between germline ends came to 19 bases. CDR1 and CDR2 (germline): GTSNPN, SVGIG (reference sequence). The CDR3 covers 14 residues. This chain's CDR3 is CAWRRDNEYREQFF. The DNA of the CDR3 is TGTGCCTGGAGGCGGGACAATGAGTACAGGGAGCAGTTCTTC.

The V and J genes are TRBV5-1 and TRBJ2-7; possible D gene TRBD1, 5 bases. Trimming took off 1 base at V and 2 bases at J, with 13 bases between the two ends. The germline CDR1 and CDR2 sequences are SGHRS and YFSETQ. CDR3 length: 15 amino acids. This CDR3 is CASSLSTTVPYEQYF. CDR3 sequence (DNA): TGCGCCAGCAGCTTGTCCACGACAGTACCCTACGAGCAGTACTTC.

J is TRBJ1-6 and V is TRBV5-1; D call uncertain. The CDR3 contains 16 residues. Germline CDR1 and CDR2: SGHRS and YFSETQ. The V gene lost 0 bases and the J gene lost 3 bases, with 10 bases spanning the gap. CDR3 sequence: CASSLGGIFYNSPLHF. CDR3 sequence (DNA): TGCGCCAGCAGCTTGGGGGGAATCTTCTATAATTCACCCCTCCACTTT.

This clone was recorded once. Different DNA sequences within this sample yield the same CDR3. The chain combines TRBV20-1 with TRBJ1-1; no clear D. CDR1 DFQATT and CDR2 SNEGSKA come from the germline V gene (reference sequence). V lost 0 bases and J lost 8, with 7 bases in between. The CDR3 is made up of 11 amino acids. In DNA, the CDR3 is TGCAGTGCTAGAGACGAAACAGAAGCTTTCTTT. It translates to CSARDETEAFF.

The rearrangement uses TRBV9 and TRBJ2-2, with 7 bases identical to TRBD2. J lost 1 base, V lost 5 bases, and 8 bases had no gene match. Germline CDR1 reads SGDLS; CDR2 reads YYNGEE. The length of the CDR3 is 16 residues. In DNA, the CDR3 is TGTGCCAGCAGGGCCTCGGGGGGATTGAACACCGGGGAGCTGTTTTTT. This gives the protein CASRASGGLNTGELFF.

The rearrangement joins TRBV7-9 to TRBJ1-2; D remains unclear. Per the germline V gene, CDR1 is SEHNR and CDR2 is FQNEAQ (reference sequence). V lost 4 bases and J 8 bases, leaving 17 bases between the germline ends. The CDR3 contains 14 residues. The CDR3 here is CASSSPTDLWGYTF. In DNA, the CDR3 is TGTGCCAGCAGCTCACCGACCGATCTATGGGGCTACACCTTC.

The chain links TRBV11-2 to TRBJ1-1; D possibly corresponds to TRBD1 (6 bases). Per germline, CDR1 SGHAT and CDR2 FQNNGV. The V gene lost 5 bases and the J gene lost 1 base, with 11 bases spanning the gap. The CDR3 has 14 residues. The CDR3 spells CASSPWTENTEAFF. The CDR3 coding sequence is TGTGCCAGCAGCCCTTGGACAGAGAACACTGAAGCTTTCTTT.

This sequence joins TRBV9 and TRBJ1-1; D is perhaps TRBD1 (5 bases). CDR3 length equals 13 residues. V was pared by 2 bases and J by 3 bases, with 8 bases between. Germline values: CDR1 SGDLS, CDR2 YYNGEE. For the CDR3, the DNA is TGTGCCAGCAGCGTGAAGACAGACACTGAAGCTTTCTTT. Amino acids: CASSVKTDTEAFF.

The V call is TRBV6-6, the J call TRBJ2-7; no definite D call. The V end was cut by 4 bases, the J end by 4 bases, with 5 bases between. The CDR3 extends over 11 amino acids. Germline V CDR1 and CDR2: MNHNY, SVGAGI (reference sequence). CDR3 sequence: CASSSEYEQYF. CDR3 nucleotides: TGTGCCAGCAGTTCCGAGTACGAGCAGTACTTC.

V gene TRBV7-9 combines with J gene TRBJ2-7, with D unresolved. Trimming took 5 bases from V and 2 from J, leaving 13 bases between them. The CDR3 totals 14 residues. Germline V CDR1 and CDR2: SEHNR, FQNEAQ (reference sequence). DNA of the CDR3: TGTGCCAGCAGCATACGACGGACGCCCTACGAGCAGTACTTC. It codes for CASSIRRTPYEQYF.

The chain has TRBV6-1 and TRBJ2-7, with 12 nucleotides matching TRBD1. Germline CDR1 reads MNHNS; CDR2 reads SASEGT. Losses at the gene ends were 1 base for V and 7 bases for J; bases not matched to a gene: 8. This CDR3 is 16 amino acids long. CDR3 loop: CASSEGVGQGAEEQYF. In nucleotides, the CDR3 is TGTGCCAGCAGTGAAGGCGTGGGACAGGGGGCTGAAGAGCAGTACTTC.

The chain combines TRBV20-1 with TRBJ1-2; 7 nucleotides match TRBD1. Losses at the gene ends were 3 bases for V and 3 bases for J; bases not matched to a gene: 10. Germline V gene lookup returns CDR1 DFQATT and CDR2 SNEGSKA (reference sequence). CDR3 length: 15 residues. CDR3 DNA: TGCAGTGCTAGTGAGCAGGGGGTTACGGACTATGGCTACACCTTC. Its translation is CSASEQGVTDYGYTF.

This clone was counted a single time. This chain uses TRBV5-6 with TRBJ2-1; 9 bases agree with TRBD2. From germline, CDR1 is SGHDT and CDR2 YYEEEE. This CDR3 is built from 16 residues. V lost 0 bases to trimming and J lost 5 bases; unmatched junction nucleotides: 6. CDR3 sequence (DNA): TGTGCCAGCAGCTTGGTGGTTAGCGGGGGCCACAATGAGCAGTTCTTC. This translates into CASSLVVSGGHNEQFF.

This chain uses TRBV4-3 with TRBJ2-7; TRBD2 is a possible D gene (7 bases). Germline assignment: CDR1 LGHNA and CDR2 YSLEER. V was trimmed by 0 bases and J by 2 bases, leaving 14 bases between them. CDR3 size: 16 residues. The CDR3 bases are TGCGCCAGCAGCCAAGATCTACGCGGGGGCACCTACGAGCAGTACTTC. It codes for CASSQDLRGGTYEQYF.